This TCR beta chain comes out of a study of blood T cells in healthy people across ages (dated by TCRdb to 2014 to 2015). Notes on the research overall: In model experiments, roughly one uniquely barcoded TCR beta cDNA molecule per two T cells was captured by template switching. The donors were split into four age groups: young (average around 15 years), middle-aged (about 40), aged (62) and long-lived (82). Using deep sequencing normalized with unique cDNA molecular identifiers, the study measured how TCR beta repertoire diversity changes with age. Using the same blood draw, the study looked at two additional independent replicas of 1 million unique cDNA reads for two donors, one aged 18 to 30 and the other aged 80 or older. To avoid experimental bias, donors of different ages were randomly spread across the sequencing lanes.

The library was prepared using 5' RACE. Sequencing was carried out with an Illumina HiSeq 2500. The second PCR ran for about 7 to 11 cycles and used a J-beta primer mix along with a sample-barcoded 5' primer. Each TCR beta cDNA molecule received a unique molecular identifier from a template-switch 5' adaptor carrying 12 random nucleotides. Each sample yielded at least 2.5 million CDR3-containing paired-end reads. First-strand cDNA synthesis was performed from all RNA using the Mint cDNA synthesis kit, with priming by a TRBC-specific oligonucleotide. Following uracil-DNA glycosylase treatment, all cDNA underwent a first 18-cycle PCR with the universal primers M1SS and BC2_uni_R. As for the original processing: Normalization of each sample was performed by random selection of 1 million high-quality reads, each carrying a distinct molecular identifier. Instead of being binned into consensus sequences, reads with shared molecular identifiers were discarded. MiTCR, run with a Q25 quality threshold and the strictest error-elimination algorithm, handled CDR3 identification, clonotype clustering and error correction. A nonparametric unseen species model using Euler transformation provided a lower-bound estimate of total TCR beta diversity. TCRdb reprocessing: public reads trimmed at Q25 with fastp, clones called with MiXCR, in-frame beta chains kept. Merged by CDR3 protein, the rows form single entries marked with the most common genes and DNA. The V and J calls and clone size are TCRdb's, not the authors'. The sample yields approximately 830,000 distinct CDR3 sequences; under 80% were counted once. The top ten hold around 30% of the sample.

Results and caveats for the whole study, not just this receptor: The percentage of naive T cells measured by flow cytometry correlated strongly with observed TCR beta diversity. Estimates of total diversity from one million sequenced T cells were regarded as lower bounds and underestimates. Because donor CMV infection status was unknown, age-related changes in expanded clonotypes were potentially confounded. Observed TCR beta diversity per million T cells fell roughly linearly with age, and a significant reduction was already apparent by age about 43. Conclusive comparison of naive and antigen-experienced compartments was prevented by the profiling of bulk unsorted PBMCs. The long-lived group showed more naive CD4+ T cells, fewer expanded clones and increased TCR diversity than the aged group, suggesting age selection.

CDR1 is given as SEHNR and CDR2 as FQNEAQ, both from the germline V gene (reference sequence). The cysteine opens and the phenylalanine closes a CDR3 of 14 amino acids. Only CDR3 DNA is held: 42 bases, read in frame from base 1. Trimming costs V 1 base and J 4 bases, and their ends lie 9 bases apart. Comments on this clonotype: There is no known antigen for this receptor. One base away there is no much larger clone; base qualities are not given.

The 39 donors, aged about 6 to 100 years, were systemically healthy Caucasian individuals from Russia. Ten milliliters of peripheral blood were drawn from each donor into EDTA-treated Vacutainer tubes. PBMCs were isolated by Ficoll-Paque density-gradient centrifugation, with at least 7 million obtained per sample. Trizol reagent was used to extract total RNA from PBMCs, with at least 6 micrograms per sample. The percentages of naive CD45RAhigh/CD27high T cells were determined by flow cytometry on a PBMC aliquot from every donor. This sequence uses TRBV7-9 and TRBJ2-3; no D gene call is confident. This clonotype was sampled from a man in his thirties or forties in good health. The specimen was blood. The CDR3 corresponds to CASSLVEGPDTQYF. The bases are TGTGCCAGCAGCTTAGTCGAAGGTCCAGATACGCAGTATTTT.